This TCR beta chain was observed in a study of post-analysis software for immune sequencing data. Points from the study as a whole: Analysis by F measure revealed that same-batch samples clustered strongly together. Four to six TRBV segments appeared more often in patients than in controls, and TRBV5-6, TRBV5-1 and TRBV20-1 were among these. For normalized Chao1 diversity, multiple sclerosis patients scored significantly lower than controls did.

This clonotype was seen only a few times. Its target is unknown. The TCR beta cDNA libraries carried unique molecular identifiers. Each sample of 1 to 10 million input T cells yielded roughly 500,000 cDNA molecules, so each molecule approximated one T cell. TCRdb called the PCR reads again in MiXCR, with one record for every CDR3 protein. The profile shows hundreds of thousands of distinct CDR3 sequences, 45% of them singletons. The CDR3 extends over 16 amino acids. The V gene's germline CDR1 is MNHNY and CDR2 SVGAGI (reference sequence). V dropped 3 bases and J dropped 3; count of bases not matched to a gene: 11.

J is TRBJ2-7 and V is TRBV6-6; TRBD2 matches at 7 bases. The receptor's source is a girl under 18 with multiple sclerosis. Sequencing used blood. The CDR3 spells CASSYGLSGTNYEQYF. CDR3 DNA sequence: TGTGCCAGCAGTTATGGACTAAGCGGGACGAACTACGAGCAGTACTTC.